This T cell receptor (beta chain) was sequenced in a study of blood T cell repertoires in COVID-19. Study overall: COVID-19 samples collected from the United States, Italy and Spain covered acute and convalescent phases. From T cells, B-cell-depleted T cells, or PBMCs came the material, which was cDNA or gDNA.

Participant age was roughly 18 to 90 years, and participants resided in roughly 25 US areas. Produced via immunoSEQ multiplex PCR; TCRdb's table is partial and in-frame only. Of over 200,000 clones in the sample, approximately 89% were seen once. About this clone: The same CDR3 also results from other DNA sequences found in this sample.

The sequenced sample was PBMCs or T cells enriched from blood (not recorded which). The receptor was isolated from a woman younger than 45 with acute COVID-19.

The CDR3 loop is CASSGRGAEAFF. CDR3 DNA sequence: TGTGCCAGCAGTGGCAGGGGGGCTGAAGCTTTCTTT. The rearrangement links TRBV2 to TRBJ1-1, with TRBD1 identical over 7 bases. The CDR3 runs 12 residues. Losses at the gene ends were 4 bases for V and 6 bases for J; bases not matched to a gene: 2. The germline V gene has CDR1 SNHLY and CDR2 FYNNEI.